This T cell receptor (beta chain) is from a study of shared clonotypes between healthy human individuals. The method was immunoSEQ multiplex PCR; TCRdb's version includes in-frame clones alone and lacks a portion of them. The data show a few million clones, roughly 95% seen once. The CDR3 is made up of 19 amino acids. The germline gives CDR1 SGDLS, CDR2 YYNGEE. Trimming cost V 0 bases and J 2 bases, with 22 bases left between them. CD45RO-negative, CCR7-positively selected cells formed the naive CD8 fraction, excluding terminally differentiated effector memory CD45RA+ cells. The source material was naive CD8+ T cells from PBMCs. This receptor was taken from a man aged 18 to 29 in good health. Some clones in this sample may be carry-over from other donors' samples. The V gene is TRBV9, the J gene TRBJ2-3, with D possibly matching TRBD1 (6 bases). In nucleotides, the CDR3 is TGTGCCAGCAGCGTAGATTGGAAGGACAGATCAGTTACCACAGATACGCAGTATTTT. Protein product: CASSVDWKDRSVTTDTQYF.